This T cell receptor (beta chain) stems from a study of blood T cell repertoires in COVID-19. Study-wide background: The United States, Italy and Spain provided the acute and convalescent COVID-19 samples.

Authors' methods: Amplification of reference gene primers was used by the study to estimate nucleated cell counts. The assay was immunoSEQ multiplex PCR, and TCRdb's table has in-frame clones only and misses some. The DNA was the basis for D and trimming; V, J and clone size are from that table. This sample has 100,000 to 150,000 clones, with about 80% found just once. Germline-derived CDR1 and CDR2 are GTSNPN and SVGIG (reference sequence). The CDR3 has 13 residues. This sequence was found in a man between 40 and 49 years old with active or convalescent COVID-19. The rearrangement links TRBV30 to TRBJ1-2, with TRBD1 matching 8 bases. Sequencing was done on a sample of peripheral blood. DNA of the CDR3: TGTGTCAACCAAGGACAGGGAGTAAGTGGCTACACCTTC. This translates into CVNQGQGVSGYTF.